This T cell receptor (beta chain) was captured in a study of T-cell reconstitution after alpha-beta-depleted transplantation in children. Researchers prepared the TCRbeta library using unique molecular identifiers, the study reports. One entry per CDR3 protein, called by TCRdb with MiXCR from the PCR reads. The sample lists 190,000 or so distinct CDR3 sequences; more than 6.5% were seen once. V gave up 4 bases and J gave up 3 bases; unmatched junction bases: 10. This CDR3 spans 16 amino acids. This sample comprised PBMCs from the stem cell graft donor, obtained from the stem cell graft. The chain links TRBV12-3 or TRBV12-4 to TRBJ1-1; 8 nucleotides match TRBD1. The sequence was obtained from a human donor who donated a stem cell graft to a child with Wiskott-Aldrich syndrome. The CDR3 DNA follows: TGTGCCAGCAGTTCGTTAAACAGGGGGACGGACACTGAAGCTTTCTTT. Protein: CASSSLNRGTDTEAFF.